This is a list of T cell receptor beta chains from one sample in a study of cytotoxic CD8 clonotypes in ibrutinib-treated CLL. This table comes from immunoSEQ multiplex PCR, and its TCRdb copy is limited to in-frame clones, with some not included. This sample has 35,000 or so clones, with roughly two thirds found just once. This specimen consisted of PBMCs, obtained at disease progression, from a patient treated with ibrutinib. These receptors originate from a human donor with chronic lymphocytic leukemia. Both conserved end residues are part of each CDR3. Clone size appears in some rows only: once, few, many, or a class for an expanded clone.

TRBV11-1	TRBJ1-1	.	CASTSVGGFGNTEAFF
TRBV10-3	TRBJ2-5	once	CAISGSQETQYF
TRBV11-1	TRBJ2-2	.	CASSLGGATGELFF
TRBV7-9	TRBJ2-7	.	CASSSTDLEQYF
TRBV9	TRBJ1-1	once	CASSPLGSTEAFF
TRBV6-1	TRBJ1-4	.	CASSGPWGEELFF
TRBV11-2	TRBJ1-2	.	CASTRGRSPGGYTF
TRBV29-1	TRBJ2-1	few	CSVARGDINEQFF
TRBV19	TRBJ1-2	.	CASSGGRGYTF
TRBV5-1	TRBJ2-1	.	CASSPPGLNEQFF
TRBV5-1	TRBJ2-2	.	CASRDGYPTTANTGELFF
TRBV6-5	TRBJ1-2	.	CASSYSGQLFYTF
TRBV27	TRBJ1-2	.	CASGQGGGYTF
TRBV5-1	TRBJ2-5	.	CASSGTAQETQYF
TRBV5-1	TRBJ2-1	.	CASSVDNHNEQFF